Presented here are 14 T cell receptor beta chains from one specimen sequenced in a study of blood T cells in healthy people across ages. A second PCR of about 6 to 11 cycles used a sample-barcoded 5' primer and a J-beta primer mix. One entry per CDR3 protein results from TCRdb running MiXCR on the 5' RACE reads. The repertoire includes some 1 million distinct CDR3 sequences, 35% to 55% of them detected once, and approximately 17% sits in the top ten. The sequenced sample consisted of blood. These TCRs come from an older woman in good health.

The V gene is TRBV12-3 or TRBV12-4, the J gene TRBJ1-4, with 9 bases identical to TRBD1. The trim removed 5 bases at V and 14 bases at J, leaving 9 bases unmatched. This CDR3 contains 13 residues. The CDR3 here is CASSTTGGSWLFF. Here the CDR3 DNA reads TGTGCCAGCAGTACGACAGGGGGAAGCTGGCTGTTTTTT.

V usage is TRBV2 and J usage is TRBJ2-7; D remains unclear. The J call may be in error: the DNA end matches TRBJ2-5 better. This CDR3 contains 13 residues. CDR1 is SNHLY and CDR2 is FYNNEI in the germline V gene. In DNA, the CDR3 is TGTGCCAGCGCCGCTTTTGGCCAAGAGACCCAGTACTTC. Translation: CASAAFGQETQYF.

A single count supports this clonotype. The DNA for the CDR3 is TGCAGTGCTAGGTTGCCCATAGCGGGAGGTAACAATGAGCAGTTCTTC. This encodes CSARLPIAGGNNEQFF. This chain uses TRBV20-1 with TRBJ2-1; 10 nucleotides agree with TRBD2. From germline, CDR1 is DFQATT and CDR2 SNEGSKA (reference sequence). This CDR3 is 16 amino acids long. Unmatched junction bases numbered 10, after V lost 3 bases and J lost 5 bases.

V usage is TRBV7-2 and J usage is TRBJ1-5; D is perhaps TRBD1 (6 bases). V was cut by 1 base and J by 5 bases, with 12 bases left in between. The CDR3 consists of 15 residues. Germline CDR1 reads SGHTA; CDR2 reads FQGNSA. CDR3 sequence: CASSLVEGGHQPQHF. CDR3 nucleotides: TGTGCCAGCAGCTTAGTGGAGGGGGGCCATCAGCCCCAGCATTTT.

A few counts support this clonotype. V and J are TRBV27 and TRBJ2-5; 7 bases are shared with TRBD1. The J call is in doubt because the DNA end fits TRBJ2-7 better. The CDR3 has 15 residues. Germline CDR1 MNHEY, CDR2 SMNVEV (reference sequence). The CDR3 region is CASSLSWDRSYEQYF. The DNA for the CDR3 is TGTGCCAGCAGTTTATCCTGGGACAGATCCTACGAGCAGTACTTC.

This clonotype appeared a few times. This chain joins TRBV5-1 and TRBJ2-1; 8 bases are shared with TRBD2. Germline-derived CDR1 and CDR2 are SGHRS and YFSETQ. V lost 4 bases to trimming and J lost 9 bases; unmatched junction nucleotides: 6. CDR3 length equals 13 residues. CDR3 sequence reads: CASSQAGAGEQFF. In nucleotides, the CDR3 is TGCGCCAGCAGCCAAGCGGGGGCAGGTGAGCAGTTCTTC.

CDR3 bases: TGCGCCAGCAGGAAGACAGGGGACGGCTACACCTTC. It translates to CASRKTGDGYTF. V is TRBV10-2 and J is TRBJ1-2, with 8 nucleotides matching TRBD1. This CDR3 region has 12 residues. The V and J ends lost 6 bases and 8 bases, in that order; junction bases with no gene match: 5. From germline, CDR1 is WSHSY and CDR2 SAAADI.

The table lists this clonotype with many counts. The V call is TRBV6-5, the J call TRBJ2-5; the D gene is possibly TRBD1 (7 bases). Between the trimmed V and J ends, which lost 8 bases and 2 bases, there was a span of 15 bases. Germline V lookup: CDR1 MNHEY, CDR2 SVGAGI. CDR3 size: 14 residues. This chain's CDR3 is CASGRTGKQETQYF. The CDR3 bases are TGTGCCAGCGGGAGGACAGGAAAACAAGAGACCCAGTACTTC.

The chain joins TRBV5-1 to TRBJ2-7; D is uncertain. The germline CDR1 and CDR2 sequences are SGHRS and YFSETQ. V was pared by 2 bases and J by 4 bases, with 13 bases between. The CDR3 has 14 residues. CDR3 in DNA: TGCGCCAGCAGCTTTACACCGTCGACATACGAGCAGTACTTC. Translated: CASSFTPSTYEQYF.

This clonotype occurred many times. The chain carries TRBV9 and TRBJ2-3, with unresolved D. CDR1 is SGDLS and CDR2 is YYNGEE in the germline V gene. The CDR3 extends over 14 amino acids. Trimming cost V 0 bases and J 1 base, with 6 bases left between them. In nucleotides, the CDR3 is TGTGCCAGCAGCGTAGGACTGGGCACAGATACGCAGTATTTT. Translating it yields CASSVGLGTDTQYF.

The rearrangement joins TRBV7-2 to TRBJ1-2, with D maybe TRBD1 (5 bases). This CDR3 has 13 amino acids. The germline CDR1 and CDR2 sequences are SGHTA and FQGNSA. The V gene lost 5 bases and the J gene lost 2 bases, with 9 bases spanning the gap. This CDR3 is CASSNRFNYGYTF. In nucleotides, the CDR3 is TGTGCCAGCAGCAACAGGTTCAACTATGGCTACACCTTC.

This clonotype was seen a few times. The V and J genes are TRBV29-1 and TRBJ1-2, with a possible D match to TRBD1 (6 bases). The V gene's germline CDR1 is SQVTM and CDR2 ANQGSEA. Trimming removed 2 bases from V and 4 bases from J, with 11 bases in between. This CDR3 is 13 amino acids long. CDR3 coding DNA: TGCAGCGTTGAAACCCAGGACAGCTATGGCTACACCTTC. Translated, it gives CSVETQDSYGYTF.

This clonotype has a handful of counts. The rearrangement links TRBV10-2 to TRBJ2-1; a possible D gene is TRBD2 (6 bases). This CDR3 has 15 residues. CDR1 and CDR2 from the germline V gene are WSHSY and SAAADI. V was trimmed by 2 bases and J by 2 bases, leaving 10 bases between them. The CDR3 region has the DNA TGCGCCAGCAGTGAGGTGGGAGGCACCTACAATGAGCAGTTCTTC. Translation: CASSEVGGTYNEQFF.

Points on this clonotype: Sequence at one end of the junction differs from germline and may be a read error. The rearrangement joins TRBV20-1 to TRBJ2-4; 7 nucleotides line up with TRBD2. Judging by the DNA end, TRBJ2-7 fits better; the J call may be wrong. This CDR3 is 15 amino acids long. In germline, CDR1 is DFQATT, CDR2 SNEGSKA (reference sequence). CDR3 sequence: CSARETPSGTYEQYF. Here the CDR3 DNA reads TGCAGCGCTAGAGAGACCCCTAGCGGAACCTACGAGCAGTACTTC.